Each of the 28 T cell receptor beta chains below was sequenced from the same sample in a study of blood T cell repertoires in COVID-19. Measured with immunoSEQ multiplex PCR; TCRdb has only the in-frame clones, and not every one. The profile shows roughly 210,000 clones, approximately 80% of them singletons. The sequenced material came from peripheral blood. Source of these receptors: a woman aged 80 or older with COVID-19, enrolled during active disease.

The chain combines TRBV5-4 with TRBJ2-2; D perhaps matches TRBD1 (6 bases). The CDR3 totals 16 residues. V lost 2 bases and J 0 bases, leaving 11 bases between the germline ends. Germline V lookup: CDR1 SGHNT, CDR2 YYREEE (reference sequence). The CDR3 coding sequence is TGTGCCAGCAGCTTTTTCGGGACAACGAACACCGGGGAGCTGTTTTTT. It codes for CASSFFGTTNTGELFF.

This clone appeared a single time. The sample contains more than one DNA sequence encoding this CDR3. The rearrangement uses TRBV3-1 (or the pseudogene TRBV3-2) and TRBJ1-5; possible D gene TRBD1, 5 bases. The germline CDR1 and CDR2 sequences are LGHDT and YNNKEL (reference sequence). The CDR3 totals 13 residues. Trimming took off 3 bases at V and 6 bases at J, with 9 bases between the two ends. CDR3 sequence (DNA): TGTGCCAGCAGCCAGGGGGGAGGTCAGCCCCAGCATTTT. Encoded protein: CASSQGGGQPQHF.

This clone was seen a single time. Other nucleotide sequences in the sample specify the same CDR3. This chain joins TRBV6-5 and TRBJ2-5, with a tentative D call TRBD2 (5 bases). CDR1 and CDR2 (germline): MNHEY, SVGAGI. The length of the CDR3 is 14 residues. Trimming stripped 0 bases from V and 2 bases from J, with 7 bases between. CDR3 nucleotides: TGTGCCAGCAGTTACTCCACGGGGCAAGAGACCCAGTACTTC. Translated: CASSYSTGQETQYF.

V and J are TRBV7-9 and TRBJ1-1; TRBD1 agrees at 7 bases. The germline V gene has CDR1 SEHNR and CDR2 FQNEAQ (reference sequence). The ends lost 5 bases at V and 8 bases at J; junction bases unmatched: 8. This CDR3 is 13 amino acids long. The CDR3 sequence is CASSRGMDREAFF. CDR3 in DNA: TGTGCCAGCAGCAGGGGGATGGACAGGGAAGCTTTCTTT.

The chain recombines TRBV1 with TRBJ1-6; the D call of TRBD1 is as the table states it, not checked on the DNA. TRBV1 constitutes a pseudogene. The CDR3 runs 21 residues. The DNA for the CDR3 is TGCACCAGCAGCCAACGCAGGCCGGGACAGGGGGCGAAAAGGTGGAATTCACCCCTCCACTTT. It yields the protein CTSSQRRPGQGAKRWNSPLHF.

This clone has just a few counts. The chain combines TRBV2 with TRBJ2-1; no reliable D call. There are 14 residues in the CDR3. Between the trimmed V and J ends, which lost 1 base and 3 bases, there was a span of 7 bases. Germline V gives CDR1 SNHLY, CDR2 FYNNEI. The CDR3 DNA reads TGTGCCAGCAGTGAAGAGGCGGTCTACAATGAGCAGTTCTTC. As protein: CASSEEAVYNEQFF.

The chain links TRBV5-1 to TRBJ1-4; the D gene is possibly TRBD1 (6 bases). Trimming removed 0 bases from V and 3 bases from J, with 15 bases in between. The CDR3 runs to 17 residues. CDR1 is SGHRS and CDR2 is YFSETQ in the germline V gene. The CDR3 loop reads CASSLGGRGSANEKLFF. The CDR3 DNA reads TGCGCCAGCAGCTTGGGAGGCAGGGGTTCAGCTAATGAAAAACTGTTTTTT.

The chain employs TRBV11-2 and TRBJ2-1; D remains unclear. CDR3 size: 16 residues. Between the trimmed V and J ends, which lost 5 bases and 10 bases, there was a span of 24 bases. Germline V lookup: CDR1 SGHAT, CDR2 FQNNGV. The CDR3 protein is CASSPRLRDINLEQFF. CDR3 DNA: TGTGCCAGCAGCCCCCGGTTACGAGACATCAATTTAGAGCAGTTCTTC.

V usage is TRBV2 and J usage is TRBJ2-5, with a tentative D call TRBD2 (6 bases). CDR3 length equals 13 residues. Germline-derived CDR1 and CDR2 are SNHLY and FYNNEI. Trimming shortened V by 4 bases and J by 1 base, and 7 bases separated the two germline ends. This chain's CDR3 is CASSGGGQETQYF. The DNA for the CDR3 is TGTGCCAGCAGTGGGGGAGGCCAAGAGACCCAGTACTTC.

This chain joins TRBV24-1 and TRBJ1-2; TRBD1 matches at 9 bases. Trimming at V came to 12 bases and at J to 3 bases, leaving 13 bases not matched to a gene. CDR3 size: 15 residues. Looked up from germline, CDR1 is KGHDR and CDR2 is SFDVKD. CDR3 region: CAVEAGTGNDYGYTF. Written as DNA, the CDR3 is TGTGCCGTCGAAGCCGGGACAGGGAACGACTATGGCTACACCTTC.

The chain employs TRBV4-1 and TRBJ2-3; 13 bases match TRBD2. Losses at the gene ends were 0 bases for V and 8 bases for J; bases not matched to a gene: 8. This CDR3 is built from 17 residues. The V gene's germline CDR1 is MGHRA and CDR2 YSYEKL. This CDR3 reads CASSQDKTSGGSGTQYF. CDR3 DNA: TGCGCCAGCAGCCAAGATAAGACTAGCGGGGGGAGTGGTACGCAGTATTTT.

The rearrangement links TRBV7-9 to TRBJ1-2; D is possibly TRBD1 (6 bases). CDR3 length equals 15 residues. Germline V gives CDR1 SEHNR, CDR2 FQNEAQ (reference sequence). V was clipped by 8 bases and J by 0 bases, with 16 bases between them. CDR3 region: CASAIPGVSNYGYTF. The CDR3 region has the DNA TGTGCCAGCGCAATCCCAGGGGTATCTAACTATGGCTACACCTTC.

The chain uses TRBV28 and TRBJ1-2, with D unresolved. The CDR3 has 11 amino acids. Germline lookup yields CDR1 MDHEN and CDR2 SYDVKM. V lost 5 bases to trimming and J lost 8 bases, with 9 bases between them. CDR3 protein: CASSSGVGYTF. Here the CDR3 DNA reads TGTGCCAGCAGTAGCGGCGTAGGCTACACCTTC.

DNA of the CDR3: TGTGCCAGCAGCTTAGGAGTAAATCAGCCCCAGCATTTT. Its protein product is CASSLGVNQPQHF. The rearrangement links TRBV7-9 to TRBJ1-5; D is ambiguous. Germline values: CDR1 SEHNR, CDR2 FQNEAQ (reference sequence). Trimming removed 1 base from V and 4 bases from J, with 5 bases in between. The CDR3 has 13 residues.

The chain recombines TRBV5-6 with TRBJ1-6; possible D gene TRBD1, 6 bases. This CDR3 spans 15 amino acids. The V gene lost 4 bases and the J gene lost 10 bases, with 18 bases spanning the gap. From germline, CDR1 is SGHDT and CDR2 YYEEEE. CDR3 nucleotides: TGTGCCAGCAGCCCAAGGGGGGGTACTAACTCACCCCTCCACTTT. Translated, it gives CASSPRGGTNSPLHF.

This clone has a single count. The chain couples TRBV19 to TRBJ2-1; the D gene is possibly TRBD2 (6 bases). This CDR3 comprises 16 residues. Per germline, CDR1 LNHDA and CDR2 SQIVND (reference sequence). Trimming took off 3 bases at V and 1 base at J, with 13 bases between the two ends. The CDR3 bases are TGTGCCAGTAGTATCATGTTGGGGGGATCCTACAATGAGCAGTTCTTC. It encodes CASSIMLGGSYNEQFF.

As concerns this clone: At one boundary the junction diverges from the germline segment, which might be a read error. Other nucleotide sequences from this sample produce the same CDR3. CDR3 amino acids: CASSFTGVNTEAFF. The CDR3 coding sequence is TGCGCCAGCAGCTTCACAGGGGTGAATACTGAAGCTTTCTTT. The chain is built from TRBV5-1 and TRBJ1-1, with 7 bases matching TRBD1. The CDR3 runs 14 residues. Germline assignment: CDR1 SGHRS and CDR2 YFSETQ.

The count of this clone is one. The chain employs TRBV10-3 and TRBJ1-1, with TRBD1 matching 7 bases. Germline loops: CDR1 ENHRY, CDR2 SYGVKD. CDR3 size: 15 residues. The V gene end was trimmed by 0 bases and the J gene end by 4 bases; junction bases not matched to a gene: 5. Here the CDR3 DNA reads TGTGCCATCAGTGAGTCGACAGGGAAAGGCACTGAAGCTTTCTTT. It codes for CAISESTGKGTEAFF.

The rearrangement links TRBV14 to TRBJ1-6; 11 nucleotides line up with TRBD1. CDR1 SGHDN and CDR2 FVKESK come from the germline V gene. This CDR3 region has 15 residues. V was clipped by 1 base and J by 13 bases; unmatched bases: 6. DNA for the CDR3: TGTGCCAGCAGCCAAGGGACAGGGGGCAGGGGTCCCCTCCACTTT. Protein sequence: CASSQGTGGRGPLHF. Together with reference TRBV14 and TRBJ1-6, the CDR3 gives the full variable domain: EAGVTQFPSHSVIEKGQTVTLRCDPISGHDNLYWYRRVMGKEIKFLLHFVKESKQDESGMPNNRFLAERTGGTYSTLKVQPAELEDSGVYFCASSQGTGGRGPLHFGNGTRLTVT.

This chain uses TRBV15 with TRBJ1-1; the D gene is possibly TRBD1 (5 bases). Germline V gives CDR1 LNHNV, CDR2 YYDKDF (reference sequence). The CDR3 sequence is 15 residues long. V lost 1 base, J lost 1 base, and 10 bases lay in between. The DNA of the CDR3 is TGTGCCACCAGCAGAGGGCGGGACGCGAACACTGAAGCTTTCTTT. Protein: CATSRGRDANTEAFF.

CDR3: CASSSSGTAYGEQFF. DNA for the CDR3: TGTGCCAGCAGCTCTTCAGGGACAGCGTACGGTGAGCAGTTCTTC. The chain joins TRBV5-4 to TRBJ2-1, with 7 bases aligning to TRBD1. The germline V gene has CDR1 SGHNT and CDR2 YYREEE (reference sequence). CDR3 length: 15 residues. J lost 9 bases, V lost 3 bases, and 12 bases had no gene match.

J is TRBJ2-1 and V is TRBV5-1; 9 positions match TRBD2. CDR3 length equals 15 residues. The germline CDR1 and CDR2 sequences are SGHRS and YFSETQ. V trimming: 5 bases; J trimming: 8 bases; junction bases outside the gene matches: 11. The CDR3 reads CASRYSGGGVDEQFF. The CDR3 DNA reads as TGCGCCAGCAGATATTCTGGCGGGGGGGTGGATGAGCAGTTCTTC.

This chain connects TRBV5-1 to TRBJ2-2, with 9 positions matching TRBD1. The CDR3 contains 16 residues. CDR1 is SGHRS and CDR2 is YFSETQ in the germline V gene. V gave up 2 bases and J gave up 5 bases; unmatched junction bases: 7. The CDR3 loop is CASSLQGAGDTGELFF. The CDR3 DNA reads TGCGCCAGCAGCTTACAGGGGGCAGGAGATACCGGGGAGCTGTTTTTT.

This clone came up a few times. The chain uses TRBV6-5 and TRBJ1-1, with TRBD1 matching 8 bases. The ends lost 2 bases at V and 1 base at J; junction bases unmatched: 0. The germline gives CDR1 MNHEY, CDR2 SVGAGI. CDR3 length: 14 residues. CDR3 amino acids: CASSYGTGNTEAFF. CDR3 DNA: TGTGCCAGCAGTTACGGGACAGGGAACACTGAAGCTTTCTTT.

The CDR3 coding sequence is TGCAGTGCTAGTATTCAGATAAAGAACACCGGGGAGCTGTTTTTT. Translated, it gives CSASIQIKNTGELFF. The chain links TRBV20-1 to TRBJ2-2, with no clear D. Trimming pared 3 bases from V and 1 base from J, leaving 12 bases between. CDR1 is DFQATT, CDR2 SNEGSKA, per germline (reference sequence). The CDR3 is 15 amino acids.

V gene TRBV7-2 combines with J gene TRBJ2-1; 7 nucleotides agree with TRBD1. The CDR3 loop spans 13 amino acids. CDR1 is SGHTA, CDR2 FQGNSA, per germline. Losses at the gene ends were 5 bases for V and 16 bases for J; bases not matched to a gene: 14. Here the CDR3 DNA reads TGTGCCAGCAGCCCCCGGTTCCAGGGACAGCTTTTCTTC. Translated, it gives CASSPRFQGQLFF.

This clone was counted only a few times. The V gene is TRBV19, the J gene TRBJ1-2, with D possibly TRBD1 on 6 matching bases. The CDR3 is 15 amino acids. CDR1 and CDR2 (germline): LNHDA, SQIVND (reference sequence). Trimming removed 5 bases at V and 4 bases at J, with 17 bases between. The CDR3, as DNA: TGTGCCAGTAGTCCTCCAGGACAGTTCCTCTATGGCTACACCTTC. It is translated as CASSPPGQFLYGYTF.

This clone was counted a single time. The V call is TRBV6-6, the J call TRBJ1-2; D not certain. V lost 5 bases to trimming and J lost 1 base, with 17 bases between them. Germline values: CDR1 MNHNY, CDR2 SVGAGI (reference sequence). The CDR3 runs to 16 residues. CDR3 DNA sequence: TGTGCCAGCAGTGCCCAAGGAGGATGGGGTAACTATGGCTACACCTTC. Its protein is CASSAQGGWGNYGYTF.